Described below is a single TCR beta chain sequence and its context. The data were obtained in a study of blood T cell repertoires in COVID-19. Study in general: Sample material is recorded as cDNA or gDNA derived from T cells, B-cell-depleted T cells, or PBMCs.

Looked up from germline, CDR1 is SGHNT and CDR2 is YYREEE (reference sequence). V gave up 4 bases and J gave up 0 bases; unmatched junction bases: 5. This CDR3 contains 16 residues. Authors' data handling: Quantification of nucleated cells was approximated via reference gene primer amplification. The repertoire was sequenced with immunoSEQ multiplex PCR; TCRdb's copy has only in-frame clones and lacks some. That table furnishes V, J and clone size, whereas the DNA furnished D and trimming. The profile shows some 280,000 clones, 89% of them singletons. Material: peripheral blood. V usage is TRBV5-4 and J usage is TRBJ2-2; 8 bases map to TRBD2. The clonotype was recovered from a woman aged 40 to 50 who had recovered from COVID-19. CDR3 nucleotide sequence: TGTGCCAGCAGCCGCGGGGGGATAACGAACACCGGGGAGCTGTTTTTT. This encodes CASSRGGITNTGELFF.